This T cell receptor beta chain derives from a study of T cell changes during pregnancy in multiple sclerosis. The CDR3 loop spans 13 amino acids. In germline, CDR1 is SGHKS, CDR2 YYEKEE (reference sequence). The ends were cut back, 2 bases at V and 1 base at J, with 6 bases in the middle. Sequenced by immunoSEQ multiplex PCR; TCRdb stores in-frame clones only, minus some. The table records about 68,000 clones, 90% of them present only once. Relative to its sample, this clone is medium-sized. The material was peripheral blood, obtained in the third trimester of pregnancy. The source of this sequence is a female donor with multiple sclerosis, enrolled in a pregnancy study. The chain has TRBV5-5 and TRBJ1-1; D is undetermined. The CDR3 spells CASSFLPNTEAFF. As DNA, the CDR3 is TGTGCCAGCAGCTTCCTCCCGAACACTGAAGCTTTCTTT.